The T cell receptor (beta chain) under discussion was sequenced for a study of blood T cells in healthy people across ages. Study-wide results and caveats: Investigators treated diversity estimates from one million T cells as underestimates.

Each sample provided at least 5.5 micrograms of extracted total RNA. This clonotype was observed a handful of times. Its antigen remains unidentified. A second PCR of roughly 7 to 11 cycles used a sample-barcoded 5' primer and a J-beta primer mix. A tag from a template-switch adaptor with 12 random nucleotides marked each cDNA molecule. Via MiXCR, TCRdb re-called the 5' RACE reads, giving one row per CDR3 protein. In the table there are about 1,500,000 distinct CDR3 sequences, 40% to 50% of which are singletons. The CDR3 is made up of 13 amino acids. Germline V gives CDR1 SGHTA, CDR2 FQGNSA. The V and J ends lost 4 bases and 3 bases respectively, with 10 bases between them.

Material: blood. The TCR sequence derives from a woman under 30 in good health. This chain joins TRBV7-2 and TRBJ2-7; D perhaps matches TRBD2 (5 bases). The CDR3 sequence is CASSWGADYEQYF. CDR3 bases: TGTGCCAGCAGCTGGGGAGCGGACTACGAGCAGTACTTC.